This T cell receptor beta chain was sequenced for a study of T-cell reconstitution after alpha-beta-depleted transplantation in children. Study observations and caveats: T-cell numbers and diversity, one year after transplant, stemmed largely from T cells that were newly produced. Surviving recipient T cells and thymic progenitors underlay high day-60 TCRbeta diversity in some patients. Reportedly, only several hundred clones from non-depleted graft cells drove alpha-beta T-cell counts at about two months.

The CDR3 contains 13 residues. V lost 5 bases and J 13 bases, leaving 17 bases between the germline ends. CDR1 is SGHNT and CDR2 is YENEEA in the germline V gene. This clonotype occurred a few times. Its antigen is unknown. It was with unique molecular identifiers that the TCRbeta library was prepared. TCRdb recomputed calls from the PCR reads with MiXCR, one row per CDR3 protein. The sample consists of 130,000 or so distinct CDR3 sequences, 9.7% of them appearing once. Material: PBMCs, mostly from graft donor cells, obtained 180 days after TCRalphabeta/CD19-depleted stem cell transplant. The receptor was isolated from a girl less than two years old who had a stem cell transplant for combined immunodeficiency, so the T cells may come from the graft donor. The chain employs TRBV11-3 and TRBJ2-2; D is undetermined. DNA of the CDR3: TGTGCCAGCAGCCCCTTCCCGGAACGTTGGCTGTTTTTT. Its translation is CASSPFPERWLFF.